The clone carrying this T cell receptor beta chain occurred a few times. Looked up from germline, CDR1 is SEHNR and CDR2 is FQNEAQ (reference sequence). CDR3 size: 15 residues. Trimming left V 2 bases short and J 5 bases short, with 15 bases between. This sample is part of a study of TIL therapy for anti-PD-1-resistant metastatic lung cancer. About the research overall: Patients then received nivolumab; progressors got lymphodepletion, TIL and IL-2. Median patient age was about 55, ranging about 38-80 years. Tumors carried a median about 1.5 non-synonymous mutations per megabase.

This was the immunoSEQ v3 assay. TCRdb's table, derived via immunoSEQ multiplex PCR, lists solely in-frame clones and lacks some. The table lists tens of thousands of clones, 86% of them singletons, with less than 6% in the top ten. Specified time point: pre-treatment sample, taken before nivolumab and TIL therapy. Stage 4 NSCLC adults joined between October 2017 and January 2020. This chain links TRBV7-9 with TRBJ1-1, with D hard to call. The input for sequencing was blood, taken at baseline. The receptor was derived from a person between 25 and 79 years old with non-small cell lung cancer. CDR3 DNA: TGTGCCAGCAGCTTATCAAGATTCTCAAGGACTGAAGCTTTCTTT. It codes for CASSLSRFSRTEAFF.